These 29 T cell receptor beta chains came from one sample sequenced in a study of T cells in women clearing cervical HPV infection. Using immunoSEQ multiplex PCR, the repertoire was profiled, and TCRdb retains in-frame clones only, with some absent. The sample table includes tens of thousands of clones. What was sequenced was blood buffy coat. The receptors shown here come from a woman aged 18 to 69 with a cervical HPV16 infection that either progressed to CIN3+ or cleared (not recorded which).

Comments on this clone: The observed sequence ends 3 residues before the CDR3 terminus, with the missing tail filled in from the germline J gene. This chain joins TRBV30 and TRBJ2-5; D unresolved. CDR1 is GTSNPN and CDR2 is SVGIG in the germline V gene (reference sequence). Trimming shortened V by 1 base and J by 2 bases, and 8 bases separated the two germline ends. The CDR3 has 13 residues. CDR3 DNA (partial): TGTGCCTGGAGTGAGGGTGTACAAGAGACC. It yields the protein CAWSEGVQET. The entire CDR3 protein is CAWSEGVQETQYF.

In the case of this clone: From the germline J gene comes the end of the CDR3, since the read stops 3 residues before it. This chain joins TRBV18 and TRBJ1-2, with D possibly being TRBD1 (5 bases). This CDR3 contains 11 residues. The germline CDR1 and CDR2 sequences are KGHSH and LQKENI. CDR3 residues: CASSPSGPYTF. The DNA read from the CDR3 is TGTGCCAGCTCACCTTCAGGGCCC.

Concerning this clone: The read is 3 residues too short to cover the CDR3 end, so that end is filled in from the germline J gene. The V and J genes are TRBV2 and TRBJ1-1; 9 nucleotides agree with TRBD1. This CDR3 comprises 14 residues. The J segment lost 7 bases and the V segment lost 4 bases, leaving 7 bases of the junction unmatched. The germline gives CDR1 SNHLY, CDR2 FYNNEI. The CDR3 bases that were read are TGTGCCAGCAGTGGGGACAGGGTCGAAAATGAA. Translation: CASSGDRVENE. In full, the CDR3 is CASSGDRVENEAFF.

Comments on this clone: The CDR3 goes on 3 residues after the read ends, and that part is filled in from the germline J gene. The chain joins TRBV7-8 to TRBJ1-6, with a possible D match to TRBD1 (6 bases). V lost 5 bases to trimming and J lost 2 bases, with 13 bases between them. The CDR3 loop spans 16 amino acids. Germline V gene lookup returns CDR1 SGHVS and CDR2 FQNEAQ. The CDR3 region is CASSPQGSTYNSPLHF. The covered CDR3 bases are TGTGCCAGCAGCCCACAGGGTTCTACCTATAATTCACCC.

Remarks on this clone: The read terminates 3 residues before the CDR3 end, so the remaining end is supplied by the germline J gene. J is TRBJ2-1 and V is TRBV18, with a tentative D call TRBD1 (6 bases). Looked up from germline, CDR1 is KGHSH and CDR2 is LQKENI. Trimming removed 4 bases from V and 3 bases from J, with 16 bases in between. This CDR3 has 16 amino acids. Here the CDR3 reads CASSLRQGQNYNEQFF. The covered CDR3 bases are TGTGCCAGCTCACTTCGGCAGGGGCAAAACTACAATGAG.

CDR3 DNA (partial): TGTGCCAGCAGCCCTGGGACAGGCTACGAG. This encodes CASSPGTGYE. The entire CDR3 protein is CASSPGTGYEQYF. V gene TRBV7-3 combines with J gene TRBJ2-7, with 8 positions matching TRBD1. The observed sequence ends 3 residues before the CDR3 terminus, with the missing tail filled in from the germline J gene. V lost 5 bases and J lost 3; bases outside the gene matches: 3. Germline CDR1 reads SGHTA; CDR2 reads FQGTGA. The CDR3 is 13 amino acids.

A note on this clone: The missing CDR3 end, 3 residues past where the read stops, is filled in from the germline J gene. The chain is built from TRBV6-1 and TRBJ2-4; D might be TRBD1 (7 bases). CDR3 length equals 17 residues. CDR1 MNHNS and CDR2 SASEGT come from the germline V gene. The CDR3 spells CASSETDRQGSRGGQYF. The DNA read from the CDR3 is TGTGCCAGCAGTGAAACGGACCGACAGGGTTCTCGGGGAGGT.

Of note for this clone: The observed sequence ends 3 residues before the CDR3 terminus, with the missing tail filled in from the germline J gene. The chain links TRBV6-2 or TRBV6-3 to TRBJ1-2; unclear D gene. The V gene lost 6 bases and the J gene lost 0 bases, with 14 bases spanning the gap. Germline CDR1 MNHEY, CDR2 SVGEGT. The CDR3 has 15 amino acids. CDR3 amino acids: CASRSTTDSNYGYTF. CDR3 DNA, as far as it was read: TGTGCCAGCAGATCCACGACCGACTCTAACTATGGC.

Remarks on this clone: The read ends 3 residues before the CDR3 terminus; that terminus is restored from the germline J gene. V usage is TRBV5-4 and J usage is TRBJ1-3, with 8 bases lining up with TRBD1. V was pared by 0 bases and J by 3 bases, with 5 bases of the junction left unmatched. CDR1 and CDR2 from the germline V gene are SGHNT and YYREEE (reference sequence). The CDR3 totals 16 residues. The sequenced part of the CDR3 DNA is TGTGCCAGCAGCTTGGAACCAGGGGGCTTTGGAAACACC. Residues: CASSLEPGGFGNT. The CDR3 in its entirety is CASSLEPGGFGNTIYF.

On this clone: The read falls 3 residues short of the CDR3 end, and the missing part is taken from the germline J gene. V is TRBV18 and J is TRBJ2-2, with D possibly TRBD1 on 5 matching bases. Germline-derived CDR1 and CDR2 are KGHSH and LQKENI. This CDR3 has 17 amino acids. V lost 3 bases, J lost 0 bases, and 14 bases lay in between. The CDR3: CASSPFQTAANTGELFF. The sequenced CDR3 bases are TGTGCCAGCTCACCCTTTCAGACAGCAGCGAACACCGGGGAG.

A remark on this clone: The read terminates 3 residues ahead of where the CDR3 ends, so the germline J gene completes it. The gene calls are TRBV19 and TRBJ1-4; TRBD1 matches at 7 bases. The V gene's germline CDR1 is LNHDA and CDR2 SQIVND (reference sequence). There are 15 residues in the CDR3. The CDR3: CASSTGTAYNSPLFF. The CDR3 bases that were read are TGTGCCAGTAGTACCGGGACAGCCTATAATTCACCA.

Comments on this clone: The CDR3 end is not reached by the read, which stops 3 residues before it; the germline J gene fills it in. The chain employs TRBV18 and TRBJ2-4; D remains ambiguous. The germline V gene encodes CDR1 KGHSH and CDR2 LQKENI. This CDR3 comprises 13 residues. This CDR3 is CASSPETSYGQYF. The DNA read from the CDR3 is TGTGCCAGCTCACCAGAGACATCTTATGGT.

Turning to this clone: The read ends 3 residues before the CDR3 terminus; that terminus is restored from the germline J gene. This chain uses TRBV20-1 with TRBJ1-6, with 7 nucleotides matching TRBD1. The J segment lost 8 bases and the V segment lost 5 bases, leaving 6 bases of the junction unmatched. The CDR3 extends over 13 amino acids. Germline V gives CDR1 DFQATT, CDR2 SNEGSKA (reference sequence). The sequenced part of the CDR3 DNA is TGCAGTGCTCCGACAGGGAGCGATTCACCC. Residues: CSAPTGSDSP. From start to end, the CDR3 is CSAPTGSDSPLHF.

On this clone itself: The CDR3 end falls 3 residues outside the read, so it is completed with the germline J gene. The V call is TRBV6-1, the J call TRBJ2-3; D ambiguous. Trimming removed 2 bases at V and 1 base at J, with 7 bases between. Germline lookup yields CDR1 MNHNS and CDR2 SASEGT. The CDR3 contains 14 residues. The CDR3 loop is CASSERQGTDTQYF. The part of the CDR3 DNA that was read is TGTGCCAGCAGTGAAAGGCAGGGCACAGATACG.

As regards this clone: Read coverage stops 3 residues before the CDR3 terminus; the germline J gene supplies the remainder. The chain is built from TRBV7-3 and TRBJ2-1, with D perhaps matching TRBD1 (6 bases). CDR1 and CDR2 (germline): SGHTA, FQGTGA. Trimming shortened V by 11 bases and J by 0 bases, and 23 bases separated the two germline ends. The CDR3 loop spans 17 amino acids. Incomplete CDR3 DNA: TGTGCCGGATCAATACAGGGATGCGAAGGCTCCTACAATGAG. Translated: CAGSIQGCEGSYNE. The full CDR3 sequence reads CAGSIQGCEGSYNEQFF.

Comment on this clone: The read terminates 3 residues ahead of where the CDR3 ends, so the germline J gene completes it. The rearrangement joins TRBV19 to TRBJ2-3; tentatively, D is TRBD1 (6 bases). CDR1 is LNHDA and CDR2 is SQIVND in the germline V gene (reference sequence). V lost 3 bases and J 0 bases, leaving 13 bases between the germline ends. The CDR3 runs to 16 residues. The DNA read from the CDR3 is TGTGCCAGTAGTATCGCCCCCCAGGGGAGCACAGATACG. It yields the protein CASSIAPQGSTDT. The entire CDR3 sequence reads CASSIAPQGSTDTQYF.

With respect to this clone: Read coverage stops 3 residues before the CDR3 terminus; the germline J gene supplies the remainder. The V gene is TRBV5-1, the J gene TRBJ2-7; a possible D gene is TRBD2 (7 bases). The CDR3 totals 14 residues. Looked up from germline, CDR1 is SGHRS and CDR2 is YFSETQ. V dropped 5 bases and J dropped 4 bases, with 16 bases sitting between them. The CDR3 reads CASSSGGLFYEQYF. Partial CDR3 DNA: TGCGCCAGCAGTTCCGGGGGGCTGTTTTACGAG.

On this clone: The sequence runs out 3 residues before the end of the CDR3; the remainder is reconstructed from the germline J gene. The J gene is TRBJ2-3, the V gene TRBV30; TRBD2 agrees at 7 bases. The CDR3 runs 15 residues. With V trimmed by 5 bases and J by 6 bases, 14 bases remained unmatched. Germline V gives CDR1 GTSNPN, CDR2 SVGIG (reference sequence). Incomplete CDR3 DNA: TGTGCCTGGTCCGGCGGGGGTCCCGCTTGGGATACG. This encodes CAWSGGGPAWDT. The whole CDR3 protein reads CAWSGGGPAWDTQYF.

Note on this clone: The CDR3 goes on 3 residues after the read ends, and that part is filled in from the germline J gene. The chain couples TRBV20-1 to TRBJ2-4; 8 bases match TRBD2. V was pared by 5 bases and J by 3 bases, with 9 bases of the junction left unmatched. Germline V gene lookup returns CDR1 DFQATT and CDR2 SNEGSKA (reference sequence). This CDR3 comprises 15 residues. The CDR3 DNA, read in part, is TGCAGTGCTTCCCCCCGGGGGGGAAGCAAAAACATT. Translated, it gives CSASPRGGSKNI. The full CDR3 protein reads CSASPRGGSKNIQYF.

Turning to this clone: The CDR3 is cut off 3 residues early in the read; its end comes from the germline J gene. This sequence joins TRBV5-1 and TRBJ2-3; TRBD1 aligns across 8 bases. CDR1 and CDR2 (germline): SGHRS, YFSETQ. Trimming removed 4 bases from V and 7 bases from J; junction bases left unmatched: 14. This CDR3 is 16 amino acids long. The covered CDR3 bases are TGCGCCAGCAGCCACGGACAGGGTGTATTTAATAATACG. It translates to CASSHGQGVFNNT. The entire CDR3 is CASSHGQGVFNNTQYF. The variable domain in full, completed from reference TRBV5-1 and TRBJ2-3, reads KAGVTQTPRYLIKTRGQQVTLSCSPISGHRSVSWYQQTPGQGLQFLFEYFSETQRNKGNFPGRFSGRQFSNSRSEMNVSTLELGDSALYLCASSHGQGVFNNTQYFGPGTRLTVL.

As regards this clone: The read ends 3 residues early relative to the CDR3; the germline J gene fills the gap. J is TRBJ2-5 and V is TRBV20-1; D is unclear. Trimming took off 3 bases at V and 7 bases at J, with 15 bases between the two ends. The germline V gene has CDR1 DFQATT and CDR2 SNEGSKA (reference sequence). The CDR3 runs to 13 residues. CDR3 DNA (partial): TGCAGTGCTAGTGCGTCCCGGGTGGGGACC. Amino acids: CSASASRVGT. The entire CDR3 is CSASASRVGTQYF.

About this clone itself: Sequencing ends 3 residues short of the CDR3 end; the germline J gene provides the rest. J is TRBJ2-4 and V is TRBV30, with TRBD1 matching 9 bases. The CDR3 spans 13 residues. Germline lookup yields CDR1 GTSNPN and CDR2 SVGIG (reference sequence). The CDR3 region is CAWSGTGNYGQYF. The DNA read from the CDR3 is TGTGCCTGGAGCGGGACAGGGAACTATGGT. The variable domain in full, completed from reference TRBV30 and TRBJ2-4, reads SQTIHQWPATLVQPVGSPLSLECTVEGTSNPNLYWYRQAAGRGLQLLFYSVGIGQISSEVPQNLSASRPQDRQFILSSKKLLLSDSGFYLCAWSGTGNYGQYFGAGTRLSVL.

To note about this clone: Read sequence stops 3 residues before the CDR3 end, and the germline J gene provides the missing end. This rearrangement joins TRBV7-9 to TRBJ1-1; 7 bases align to TRBD1. After removal of 6 bases from V and 4 bases from J, the junction contained 8 bases not matched to a gene. The CDR3 is 14 residues long. Germline CDR1 and CDR2: SEHNR and FQNEAQ (reference sequence). The sequenced CDR3 bases are TGTGCCAGCAGTTCAAGACAGGGTGGCACTGAA. It translates to CASSSRQGGTE. The full CDR3 protein is CASSSRQGGTEAFF.

With regard to this clone: The sequence runs out 3 residues before the end of the CDR3; the remainder is reconstructed from the germline J gene. This specimen includes other DNA sequences encoding the same CDR3. The chain is built from TRBV16 and TRBJ1-3; weak D call: TRBD1 (6 bases). Germline CDR1 reads KGHSY; CDR2 reads FQNENV. V was cut by 5 bases and J by 4 bases, with 15 bases left in between. The CDR3 loop spans 15 amino acids. CDR3 residues: CASSRQQGGGNTIYF. The DNA read from the CDR3 is TGTGCCAGCAGCAGGCAACAGGGAGGAGGAAACACC.

Remarks on this clone: The CDR3 is cut off 3 residues early in the read; its end comes from the germline J gene. The rearrangement links TRBV7-2 to TRBJ1-2; D might be TRBD1 (6 bases). The CDR3 sequence is 15 residues long. Germline lookup yields CDR1 SGHTA and CDR2 FQGNSA. The sequenced CDR3 bases are TGTGCCAGCAGCTTAGCTGGGGGCAGGGTAAGCGAC. The encoded protein is CASSLAGGRVSD. The whole CDR3 protein reads CASSLAGGRVSDYTF.

Regarding this clone: Read sequence stops 3 residues before the CDR3 end, and the germline J gene provides the missing end. The chain recombines TRBV6-4 with TRBJ1-4; 10 bases map to TRBD1. The CDR3 covers 15 residues. With V trimmed by 4 bases and J by 7 bases, 6 bases remained unmatched. The germline gives CDR1 MRHNA, CDR2 SNTAGT. The chain's CDR3 is CASSAGGQGGEKLFF. The sequenced CDR3 bases are TGTGCCAGCAGTGCCGGCGGACAGGGGGGTGAAAAA.

For this clone: The CDR3 end falls 3 residues outside the read, so it is completed with the germline J gene. The genes are TRBV14 and TRBJ1-4, with D unresolved. Deletions cut 4 bases from V and 7 bases from J, with 16 bases between. The germline CDR1 and CDR2 sequences are SGHDN and FVKESK. The CDR3 has 15 amino acids. CDR3 DNA, as far as it was read: TGTGCCAGCAGCCGAAGCGAAGGAGGAGGTGAAAAA. Its translation: CASSRSEGGGEK. From start to end, the CDR3 is CASSRSEGGGEKLFF.

Notes on this clone: Read coverage stops 3 residues before the CDR3 terminus; the germline J gene supplies the remainder. This rearrangement joins TRBV5-4 to TRBJ2-3; 12 bases agree with TRBD1. V was clipped by 2 bases and J by 8 bases; unmatched bases: 6. This CDR3 contains 15 residues. Germline assignment: CDR1 SGHNT and CDR2 YYREEE (reference sequence). The sequenced CDR3 bases are TGTGCCAGCAGCTTCCGGGACAGGGGGCTCGGTACG. Translating gives CASSFRDRGLGT. The entire CDR3 protein reads CASSFRDRGLGTQYF.

With respect to this clone: Read data end 3 residues before the CDR3 end; the end is taken from the germline J gene. V is TRBV29-1 and J is TRBJ2-3; D remains ambiguous. Germline values: CDR1 SQVTM, CDR2 ANQGSEA. The CDR3 is made up of 13 amino acids. The CDR3 is CSVDRQTQETQYF. CDR3 DNA, as far as it was read: TGCAGCGTTGATAGGCAGACACAAGAGACG.